The T cell receptor beta chain under discussion was sequenced for a study of blood T cell repertoires in COVID-19. In the source study's methods: Amplifying reference gene primers gave estimates of nucleated cell counts. TCRdb's table, derived via immunoSEQ multiplex PCR, lists solely in-frame clones and lacks some. The V and J calls and clone size come from that table; D and trimming were worked out from the DNA. The sample lists about 91,000 clones, more than 75% occurring once. The source of this sequence is an elderly woman with active COVID-19. Sequencing was done on a sample of peripheral blood.

The CDR3: CSASYFEREAFF. The CDR3 DNA reads as TGCAGTGCTAGTTATTTTGAGAGAGAAGCTTTCTTT. The chain couples TRBV20-1 to TRBJ1-1; D is undetermined. This CDR3 has 12 residues. Trimming cost V 3 bases and J 8 bases, with 13 bases left between them. Germline lookup yields CDR1 DFQATT and CDR2 SNEGSKA (reference sequence).